This T cell receptor beta chain is from a study of Ad26.COV2.S vaccination and SARS-CoV-2 variants. Sequencing was performed with immunoSEQ multiplex PCR; in TCRdb, only in-frame clones are kept and a portion is missing. The sample carries about 320,000 clones, roughly 80% recorded once. Treatment described: 15 to 20 received Ad26.COV2.S at low or high dose, single or two shots; about 5 received placebo; per-sample allocation not given. It was on day 63 after the first vaccine or placebo injection that samples were taken. Boston hosted the donor, who was an adult aged 18-55 years. Unmatched junction bases numbered 7, after V lost 1 base and J lost 5 bases. The CDR3 covers 16 residues. Germline CDR1 SGHTA, CDR2 FQGNSA. A remark on this clone: The antigen is undetermined.

Findings of the study overall: Participants in the vaccine arm had higher spike-specific TCR breadth; placebo recipients had lower. Analytic work on TCR breadth and depth might have understated the full extent of total T cell responses.

The chain recombines TRBV7-2 with TRBJ1-5, with TRBD1 matching 8 bases. The sequences come from peripheral blood, collected in a trial of Ad26.COV2.S vaccine versus placebo. The sequence derives from a person between 18 and 65 years old who received the Ad26.COV2.S COVID-19 vaccine or a placebo. The CDR3 DNA reads TGTGCCAGCAGCTTAGTAGGGAGACAGGGGCATCAGCCCCAGCATTTT. This codes for CASSLVGRQGHQPQHF.